A selection of T cell receptor beta chains follows, all from one sample in a study of neurological immune-mediated disorders. TCRdb passed the 5' RACE reads through MiXCR, listing each CDR3 protein once. This sample has over 65,000 distinct CDR3 sequences, with about 9.7% found just once. Sequenced sample: PBMCs. The source of these receptors is a man aged 50-59 years in good health. The CDR3 runs from the conserved cysteine through the conserved F or W.

CDR3: CASSTRRGGGEGAFF
V: TRBV7-2

CDR3: CASSLSNNSPLHF
V: TRBV7-9

CDR3: CASSRDNYNEQFF
V: TRBV7-8

CDR3: CASSYTGRFSYEQYF
V: TRBV12-3/TRBV12-4

CDR3: CASSLGVGTRVYEQYF
V: TRBV12-3/TRBV12-4

CDR3: CASSAPTDYNSPLHF
V: TRBV28

CDR3: CASSQEERVPNEQFF
V: TRBV4-1

CDR3: CASSFTTSGYEQYF
V: TRBV5-1

CDR3: CASSLGFMCIFSGSRETQYF
V: TRBV12-3/TRBV12-4

CDR3: CASRPGSSRVNYGCTF
V: TRBV28

CDR3: CAPEGHTDTQYF
V: TRBV5-1

CDR3: CSAQRHPTYEQYF
V: TRBV20-1

CDR3: CASRGAGMSNQPQHF
V: TRBV10-1

CDR3: CASSLATPSGSLDTQYF
V: TRBV7-2

CDR3: CASSPEDRGKLDYGYTF
V: TRBV5-1

CDR3: CASSLYGTGPGNTEAFF
V: TRBV14

CDR3: CASSFGQEYTF
V: TRBV28

CDR3: CASSHSRQGSQPQHF
V: TRBV3-1

CDR3: CASSRAGTGSDTQYF
V: TRBV28

CDR3: CASSPHPSYEQYF
V: TRBV27

CDR3: CASSHAQLNEQFF
V: TRBV5-1

CDR3: CASSLALARAEAFF
V: TRBV12-3/TRBV12-4

CDR3: CASSLASGGVGEAFF
V: TRBV5-1

CDR3: CASSPLAGTYNEQFF
V: TRBV11-2

CDR3: CASSSDRGRTEAFF
V: TRBV7-2

CDR3: CASSLDRGKNIQYF
V: TRBV7-9

CDR3: CASSARQGSYGYTF
V: TRBV7-2

CDR3: CASSRTRAGGKETQYF
V: TRBV5-1

CDR3: CASSQGLGGHEQFF
V: TRBV4-2

CDR3: CASSPEGPPYEQYF
V: TRBV5-1

CDR3: CASSQSGQGNQPQHF
V: TRBV3-1

CDR3: CASSGGGGYEQYF
V: TRBV5-1

CDR3: CASAGETQYF
V: TRBV3-1

CDR3: CATRAYNEQFF
V: TRBV19

CDR3: CSAGGGLQGNQPQHF
V: TRBV20-1

CDR3: CASSQPYGTSGANVLTF
V: TRBV3-1

CDR3: CARSFRDRVRPQHF
V: TRBV6-6

CDR3: CASSQDWRVQETQYF
V: TRBV3-1

CDR3: CASSLGQGAGSAEKLFF
V: TRBV5-1

CDR3: CASSLAYGYTF
V: TRBV7-9

CDR3: CASSIQGNEETQYF
V: TRBV5-1

CDR3: CASSLGQGAGQPQHF
V: TRBV7-8

CDR3: CASSQDQGHQNQPQHF
V: TRBV4-1

CDR3: CSVATTPGNTIYF
V: TRBV29-1

CDR3: CATSRSGLGLVEQFF
V: TRBV15

CDR3: CASSLTEGAGMPFRGGTEAFF
V: TRBV4-2

CDR3: CASRGPGLVPGGEYF
V: TRBV28

CDR3: CASSINRGPSTDTQYF
V: TRBV28

CDR3: CASSLTLRGDTQYF
V: TRBV7-2

CDR3: CSVEELGRRGFTEAFF
V: TRBV29-1